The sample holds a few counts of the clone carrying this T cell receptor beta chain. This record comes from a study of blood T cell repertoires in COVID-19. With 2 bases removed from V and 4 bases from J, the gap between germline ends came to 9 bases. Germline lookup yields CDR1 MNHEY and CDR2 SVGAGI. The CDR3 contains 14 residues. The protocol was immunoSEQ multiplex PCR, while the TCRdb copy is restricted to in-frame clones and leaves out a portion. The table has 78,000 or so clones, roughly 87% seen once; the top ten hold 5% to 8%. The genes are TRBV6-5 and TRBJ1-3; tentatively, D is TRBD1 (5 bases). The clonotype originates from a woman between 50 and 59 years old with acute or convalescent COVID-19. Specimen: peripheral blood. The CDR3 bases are TGTGCCAGCAGTTACAGCGACAGCGGAAACACCATATATTTT. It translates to CASSYSDSGNTIYF.